The entry below describes one T cell receptor beta chain. This sample is drawn from a study of monozygotic twins with inflammatory bowel disease. TCRdb reprocessed the 5' RACE reads, with one entry per CDR3 protein and no DNA. Its clone listing holds about 210,000 distinct CDR3 sequences. Germline CDR1 reads ENHRY; CDR2 reads SYGVKD. The CDR3 extends over 16 amino acids. The specimen sequenced was blood. The source is a human donor with ulcerative colitis or Crohn's disease, or a healthy co-twin of an affected twin (not recorded which). This chain links TRBV10-3 with TRBJ2-1; the D gene TCRdb calls, TRBD2, cannot be checked with no DNA. CDR3 sequence: CAISESGTSISDEQFF.